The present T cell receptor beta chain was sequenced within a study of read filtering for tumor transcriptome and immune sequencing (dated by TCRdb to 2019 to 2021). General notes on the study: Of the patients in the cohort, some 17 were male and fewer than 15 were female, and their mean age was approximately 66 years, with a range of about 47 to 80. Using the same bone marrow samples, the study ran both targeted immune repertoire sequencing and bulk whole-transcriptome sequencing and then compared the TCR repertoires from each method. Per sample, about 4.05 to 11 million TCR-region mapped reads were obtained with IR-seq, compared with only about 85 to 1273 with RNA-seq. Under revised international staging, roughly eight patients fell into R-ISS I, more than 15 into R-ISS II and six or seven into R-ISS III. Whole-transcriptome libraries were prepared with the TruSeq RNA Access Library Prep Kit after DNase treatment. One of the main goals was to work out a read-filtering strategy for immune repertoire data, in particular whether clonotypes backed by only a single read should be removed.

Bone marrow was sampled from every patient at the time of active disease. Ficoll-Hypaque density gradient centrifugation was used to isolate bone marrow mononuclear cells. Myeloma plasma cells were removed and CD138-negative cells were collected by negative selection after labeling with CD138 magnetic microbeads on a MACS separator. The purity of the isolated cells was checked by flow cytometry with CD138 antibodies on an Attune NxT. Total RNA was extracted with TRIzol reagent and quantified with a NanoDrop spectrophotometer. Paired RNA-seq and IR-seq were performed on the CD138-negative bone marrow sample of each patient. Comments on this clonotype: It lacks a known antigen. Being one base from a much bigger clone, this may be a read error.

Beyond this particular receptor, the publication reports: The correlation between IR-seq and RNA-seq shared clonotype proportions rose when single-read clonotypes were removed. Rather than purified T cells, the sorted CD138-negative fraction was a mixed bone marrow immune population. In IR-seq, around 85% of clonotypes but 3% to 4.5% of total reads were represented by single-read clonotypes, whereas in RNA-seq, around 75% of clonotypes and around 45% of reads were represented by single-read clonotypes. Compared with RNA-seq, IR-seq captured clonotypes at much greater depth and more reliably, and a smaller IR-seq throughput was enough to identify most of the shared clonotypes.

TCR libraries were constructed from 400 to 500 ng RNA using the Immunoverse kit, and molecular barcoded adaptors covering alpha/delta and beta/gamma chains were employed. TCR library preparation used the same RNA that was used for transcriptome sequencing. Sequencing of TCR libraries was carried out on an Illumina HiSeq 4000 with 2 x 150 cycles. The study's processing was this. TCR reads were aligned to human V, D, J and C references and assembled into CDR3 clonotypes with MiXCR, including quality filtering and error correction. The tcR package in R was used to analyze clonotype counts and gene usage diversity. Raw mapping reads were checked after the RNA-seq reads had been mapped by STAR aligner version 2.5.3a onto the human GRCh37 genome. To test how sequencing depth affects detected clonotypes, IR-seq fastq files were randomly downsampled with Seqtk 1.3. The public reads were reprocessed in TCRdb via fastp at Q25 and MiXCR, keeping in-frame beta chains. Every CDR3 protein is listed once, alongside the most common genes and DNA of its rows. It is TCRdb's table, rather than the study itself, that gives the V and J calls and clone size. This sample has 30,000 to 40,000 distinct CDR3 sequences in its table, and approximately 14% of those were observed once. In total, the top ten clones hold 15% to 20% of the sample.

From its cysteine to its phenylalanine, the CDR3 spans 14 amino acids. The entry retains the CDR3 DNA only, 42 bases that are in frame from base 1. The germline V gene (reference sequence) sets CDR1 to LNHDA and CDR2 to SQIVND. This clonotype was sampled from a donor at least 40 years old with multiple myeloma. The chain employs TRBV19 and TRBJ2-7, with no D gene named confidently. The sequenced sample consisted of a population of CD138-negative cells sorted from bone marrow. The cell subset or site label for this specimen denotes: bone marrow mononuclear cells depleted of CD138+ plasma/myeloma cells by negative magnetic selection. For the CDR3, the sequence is CASGIDGGNYERYF. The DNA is TGTGCCAGTGGTATAGACGGTGGGAACTACGAGCGGTACTTC.